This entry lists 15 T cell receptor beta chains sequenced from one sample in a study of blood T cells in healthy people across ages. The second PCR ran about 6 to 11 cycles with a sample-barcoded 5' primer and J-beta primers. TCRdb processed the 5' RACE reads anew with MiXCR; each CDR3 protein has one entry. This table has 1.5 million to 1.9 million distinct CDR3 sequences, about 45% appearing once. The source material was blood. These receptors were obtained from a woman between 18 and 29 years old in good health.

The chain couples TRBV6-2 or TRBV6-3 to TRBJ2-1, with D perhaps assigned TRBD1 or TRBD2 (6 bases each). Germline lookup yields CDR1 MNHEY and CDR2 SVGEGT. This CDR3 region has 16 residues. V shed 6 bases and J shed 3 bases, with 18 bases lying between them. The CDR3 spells CASSPTGDIVYNEQFF. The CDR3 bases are TGTGCCAGCAGCCCCACGGGGGACATTGTCTACAATGAGCAGTTCTTC.

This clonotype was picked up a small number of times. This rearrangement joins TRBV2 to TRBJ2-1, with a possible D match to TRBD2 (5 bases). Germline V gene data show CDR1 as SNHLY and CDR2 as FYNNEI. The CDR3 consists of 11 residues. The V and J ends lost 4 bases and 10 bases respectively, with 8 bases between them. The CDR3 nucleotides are TGTGCCAGCAGTGCTAGCTTAGAGCAGTTCTTC. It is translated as CASSASLEQFF. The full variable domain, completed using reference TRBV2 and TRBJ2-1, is EPEVTQTPSHQVTQMGQEVILRCVPISNHLYFYWYRQILGQKVEFLVSFYNNEISEKSEIFDDQFSVERPDGSNFTLKIRSTKLEDSAMYFCASSASLEQFFGPGTRLTVL.

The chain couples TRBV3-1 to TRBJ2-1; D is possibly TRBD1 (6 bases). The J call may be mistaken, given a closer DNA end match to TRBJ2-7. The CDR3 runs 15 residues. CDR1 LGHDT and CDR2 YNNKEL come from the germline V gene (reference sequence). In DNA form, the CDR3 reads TGTGCCAGCAGCTCCGACAGGTTGGGATACAATGAGCAGTACTTC. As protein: CASSSDRLGYNEQYF.

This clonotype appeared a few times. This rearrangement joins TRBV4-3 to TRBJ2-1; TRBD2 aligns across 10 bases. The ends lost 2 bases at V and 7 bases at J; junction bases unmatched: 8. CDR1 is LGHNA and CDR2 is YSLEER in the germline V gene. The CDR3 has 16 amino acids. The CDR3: CASSQFLAGEVNEQFF. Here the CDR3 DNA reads TGCGCCAGCAGCCAATTTCTAGCGGGGGAGGTGAATGAGCAGTTCTTC.

CDR3 in DNA: TGTGCCAGCAGCAGAGGACTAGCGGAAATCACAGATACGCAGTATTTT. Protein sequence: CASSRGLAEITDTQYF. The chain has TRBV28 and TRBJ2-3; 10 positions match TRBD2. This CDR3 region has 16 residues. Per the germline V gene, CDR1 is MDHEN and CDR2 is SYDVKM. The ends lost 6 bases at V and 2 bases at J; junction bases unmatched: 8.

In DNA, the CDR3 is TGTGCCAGCAGTTTCTCATACAGCAACTATGGCTACACCTTC. Translation: CASSFSYSNYGYTF. This sequence joins TRBV6-2 or TRBV6-3 and TRBJ1-2, with no clear D. Germline CDR1 and CDR2: MNHEY and SVGEGT. Deletions cut 4 bases from V and 2 bases from J, with 11 bases between. The CDR3 consists of 14 residues.

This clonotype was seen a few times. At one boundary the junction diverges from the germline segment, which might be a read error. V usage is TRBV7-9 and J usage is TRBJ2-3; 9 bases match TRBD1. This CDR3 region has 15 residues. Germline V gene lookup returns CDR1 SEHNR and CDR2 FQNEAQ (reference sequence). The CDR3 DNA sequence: TGTGCCAGCAGCTTAGGGGGACAGGGCACAGATGCGCAGTATTTT. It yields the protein CASSLGGQGTDAQYF.

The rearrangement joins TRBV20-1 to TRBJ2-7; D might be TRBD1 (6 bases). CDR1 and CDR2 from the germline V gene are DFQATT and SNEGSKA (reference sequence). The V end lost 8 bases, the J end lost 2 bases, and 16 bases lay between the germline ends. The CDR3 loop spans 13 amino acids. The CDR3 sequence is CSQGRHSTYEQYF. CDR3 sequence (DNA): TGCAGTCAGGGGAGACATTCGACCTACGAGCAGTACTTC.

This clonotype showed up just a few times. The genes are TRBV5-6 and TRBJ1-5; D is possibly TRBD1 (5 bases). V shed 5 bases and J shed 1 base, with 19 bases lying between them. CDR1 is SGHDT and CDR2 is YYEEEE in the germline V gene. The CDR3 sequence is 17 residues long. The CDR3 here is CASSPWGGSRSNQPQHF. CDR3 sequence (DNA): TGTGCCAGCAGTCCCTGGGGGGGTAGTCGGAGCAATCAGCCCCAGCATTTT.

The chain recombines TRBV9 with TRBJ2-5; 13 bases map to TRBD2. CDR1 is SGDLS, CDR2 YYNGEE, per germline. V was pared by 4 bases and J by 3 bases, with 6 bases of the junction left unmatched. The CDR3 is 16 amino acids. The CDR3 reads CASSPPGLAGKETQYF. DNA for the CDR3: TGTGCCAGCAGCCCCCCGGGACTAGCGGGAAAAGAGACCCAGTACTTC.

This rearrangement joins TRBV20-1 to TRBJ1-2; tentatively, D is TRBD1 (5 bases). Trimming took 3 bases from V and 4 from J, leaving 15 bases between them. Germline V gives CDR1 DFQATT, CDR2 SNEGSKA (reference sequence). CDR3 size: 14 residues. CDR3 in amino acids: CSAREGGVRYGYTF. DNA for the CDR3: TGCAGTGCTAGGGAGGGAGGGGTTCGCTATGGCTACACCTTC.

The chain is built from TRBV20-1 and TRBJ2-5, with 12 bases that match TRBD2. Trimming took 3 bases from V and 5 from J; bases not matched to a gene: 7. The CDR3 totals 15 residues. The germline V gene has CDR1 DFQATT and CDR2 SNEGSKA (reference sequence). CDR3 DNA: TGCAGTGCTAGGAGCCTAGCGGGGGGGCTCGAGACCCAGTACTTC. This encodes CSARSLAGGLETQYF.

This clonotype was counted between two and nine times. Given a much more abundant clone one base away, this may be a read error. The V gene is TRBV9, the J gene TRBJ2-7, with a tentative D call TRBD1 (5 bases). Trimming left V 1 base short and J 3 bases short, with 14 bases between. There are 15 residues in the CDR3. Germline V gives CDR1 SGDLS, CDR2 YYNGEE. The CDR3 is CASSVLPGANYEQYF. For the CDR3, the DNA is TGTGCCAGCAGCGTACTCCCTGGGGCAAACTACGAGCAGTACTTC.

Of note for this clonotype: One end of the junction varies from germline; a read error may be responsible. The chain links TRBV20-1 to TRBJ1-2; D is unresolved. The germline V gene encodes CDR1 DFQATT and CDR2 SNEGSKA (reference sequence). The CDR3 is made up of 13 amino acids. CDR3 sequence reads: CSARVDHNDGYTF. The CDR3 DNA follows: TGCAGTGCTAGAGTTGACCATAACGATGGCTACACCTTC.

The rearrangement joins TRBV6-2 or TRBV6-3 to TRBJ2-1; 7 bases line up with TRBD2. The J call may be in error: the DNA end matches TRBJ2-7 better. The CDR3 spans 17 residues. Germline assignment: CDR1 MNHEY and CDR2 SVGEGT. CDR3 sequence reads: CASSYRRLAHPYNEQYF. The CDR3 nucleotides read TGTGCCAGCAGTTACCGAAGACTAGCCCACCCTTACAATGAGCAGTACTTC.